Listed below are T cell receptor beta chains from one sample, sequenced in a study of T-cell reconstitution after alpha-beta-depleted transplantation in children. One entry per CDR3 protein, called by TCRdb with MiXCR from the PCR reads. The data show some 70,000 distinct CDR3 sequences, about 7% seen once. The specimen comprised PBMCs from the stem cell graft donor, sampled from the stem cell graft. The receptors shown here come from a human donor who donated a stem cell graft to a child with acute lymphoblastic leukemia. CDR3s include the opening cysteine and the closing phenylalanine or tryptophan. The D gene is left open where the match is weak. Some rows mark clone size as missing; the rest say once, few, many or name a class of expanded clone.

V	size	D	J	CDR3	DNA
TRBV29-1	few	NA	TRBJ2-1	CSADKRNEQFF	TGCAGCGCCGATAAGAGGAATGAGCAGTTCTTC
TRBV12-3/TRBV12-4	few	NA	TRBJ2-7	CASSFPPSYEQYF	TGTGCCAGCAGTTTCCCCCCTAGTTACGAGCAGTACTTC
TRBV27	NA	NA	TRBJ1-2	CASSFSGEDYGYTF	TGTGCCAGCAGTTTCTCGGGGGAGGACTATGGCTACACCTTC
TRBV5-1	many	NA	TRBJ2-5	CASSLNQGQGETQYF	TGCGCCAGCAGCTTAAACCAAGGTCAAGGGGAGACCCAGTACTTC
TRBV11-2	many	TRBD1	TRBJ1-1	CASSPGTGGRTEAFF	TGTGCCAGCAGCCCTGGGACAGGGGGCCGGACTGAAGCTTTCTTT
TRBV10-3	many	NA	TRBJ2-2	CAISAPLGRDTGELFF	TGTGCCATCAGTGCCCCCCTGGGGCGCGACACCGGGGAGCTGTTTTTT
TRBV3-1	NA	TRBD1	TRBJ2-7	CASCKQGASPEQYF	TGTGCCTCCTGCAAGCAGGGGGCTTCACCCGAGCAGTACTTC
TRBV27	many	NA	TRBJ2-3	CASSPSAASTDTQYF	TGTGCCAGCAGTCCCAGCGCAGCTAGCACAGATACGCAGTATTTT
TRBV5-1	many	TRBD2	TRBJ2-5	CASSLRAGVSETQYF	TGCGCCAGCAGCTTGAGAGCGGGAGTGTCAGAGACCCAGTACTTC
TRBV12-3/TRBV12-4	NA	NA	TRBJ2-4	CTSSLTGAGGLLAKNIQYF	TGTACCAGCAGTCTCACAGGCGCAGGCGGCCTCTTAGCCAAAAACATTCAGTACTTC
TRBV12-3/TRBV12-4	many	NA	TRBJ2-1	CASSFRPLLEQFF	TGTGCCAGCAGTTTTAGGCCTCTTCTTGAGCAGTTCTTC
TRBV28	many	NA	TRBJ1-1	CASISPDSRNTEAFF	TGTGCCAGCATCTCTCCGGACAGCCGAAACACTGAAGCTTTCTTT
TRBV20-1	many	NA	TRBJ2-5	CSASDFQETQYF	TGCAGTGCCTCGGACTTCCAAGAGACCCAGTACTTC
TRBV5-6	many	TRBD2	TRBJ2-7	CASSRGGSYEQYF	TGTGCCAGCAGCCGCGGGGGGTCCTACGAGCAGTACTTC
TRBV7-8	many	NA	TRBJ1-6	CASSLSRGANSPLHF	TGTGCCAGCAGCTTAAGTCGGGGGGCGAATTCACCCCTCCACTTT
TRBV5-1	many	NA	TRBJ2-5	CASKVRADQETQYF	TGCGCCAGCAAGGTTCGGGCAGACCAAGAGACCCAGTACTTC
TRBV20-1	many	TRBD2	TRBJ2-1	CSASDSGRARNEQFF	TGCAGTGCTAGCGATAGCGGGAGGGCGCGGAATGAGCAGTTCTTC
TRBV6-1	NA	NA	TRBJ2-4	CATQTGNIQYF	TGTGCCACCCAGACGGGAAACATTCAGTACTTC
TRBV7-2	few	NA	TRBJ2-2	CASSLFGTGELFF	TGTGCCAGCAGCTTGTTCGGAACCGGGGAGCTGTTTTTT
TRBV7-6	many	NA	TRBJ2-7	CASSPSSDFKWEQYF	TGTGCCAGCAGCCCAAGTTCGGATTTTAAATGGGAGCAGTACTTC
TRBV5-1	many	NA	TRBJ2-5	CASRGLETQYF	TGCGCCAGCAGGGGGCTGGAGACCCAGTACTTC
TRBV2	few	NA	TRBJ1-5	CASKVGEGPNQPQHF	TGTGCCAGCAAGGTTGGCGAGGGGCCCAATCAGCCCCAGCATTTT
TRBV20-1	many	NA	TRBJ2-3	CSASWDRDTQYF	TGCAGTGCCTCTTGGGATCGAGATACGCAGTATTTT
TRBV14	NA	NA	TRBJ1-2	CASSQRVGYGYTF	TGTGCCAGCAGCCAACGTGTCGGGTATGGCTACACCTTC
TRBV5-1	many	NA	TRBJ2-5	CASSLGGSETQYF	TGCGCCAGCAGCTTGGGAGGGTCAGAGACCCAGTACTTC
TRBV6-2/TRBV6-3	many	NA	TRBJ1-4	CASSYGQVRGKLFF	TGTGCCAGCAGTTACGGGCAGGTCCGTGGGAAACTGTTTTTT
TRBV20-1	many	TRBD1	TRBJ1-5	CSARPGQGHRSNQPQHF	TGCAGTGCCCGACCGGGACAGGGTCACAGGAGCAATCAGCCCCAGCATTTT
TRBV4-3	many	TRBD1	TRBJ1-3	CASSQVQGALGNTIYF	TGCGCCAGCAGCCAAGTACAGGGGGCCCTTGGAAACACCATATATTTT
TRBV5-1	many	NA	TRBJ2-4	CASGFDSKNIQYF	TGCGCCAGCGGCTTCGACAGCAAAAACATTCAGTACTTC
TRBV5-4	many	TRBD1	TRBJ1-4	CASSYWTGGLSINEKLFF	TGTGCCAGCAGCTACTGGACAGGAGGGCTGAGCATTAATGAAAAACTGTTTTTT
TRBV6-1	NA	TRBD1	TRBJ2-7	CASRGQGAGSYEQYF	TGTGCCAGCAGAGGACAGGGGGCCGGCTCCTACGAGCAGTACTTC
TRBV3-1	many	NA	TRBJ2-7	CASSQVSASARDEQYF	TGTGCCAGCAGCCAAGTTTCGGCTAGTGCGCGGGACGAGCAGTACTTC
TRBV3-1	many	TRBD1	TRBJ1-2	CASIPGGEVYGYTF	TGTGCCAGCATTCCAGGGGGTGAGGTGTATGGCTACACCTTC
TRBV12-3/TRBV12-4	many	NA	TRBJ1-2	CASTLSGNGYTF	TGTGCCAGCACCCTTTCCGGAAACGGCTACACCTTC
TRBV7-7	few	NA	TRBJ2-1	CASSLGTDHYNEQFF	TGTGCCAGCAGCTTAGGGACAGACCACTACAATGAGCAGTTCTTC
TRBV25-1	many	NA	TRBJ1-4	CASSDPSAWGAGEKLFF	TGTGCCAGCAGTGACCCCAGCGCATGGGGTGCGGGTGAAAAACTGTTTTTT
TRBV20-1	many	NA	TRBJ1-4	CSARRQLNEKLFF	TGCAGTGCTAGACGACAGCTTAATGAAAAACTGTTTTTT
TRBV14	many	TRBD1	TRBJ1-1	CASSLNRGMNTEAFF	TGTGCCAGCAGCTTAAACAGGGGCATGAACACTGAAGCTTTCTTT
TRBV29-1	many	TRBD1	TRBJ1-2	CSVQAGGFANYGYTF	TGCAGCGTTCAGGCAGGGGGGTTCGCTAACTATGGCTACACCTTC
TRBV6-6	NA	TRBD1	TRBJ1-3	CASSQTAGTGGPNTIYF	TGTGCCAGCAGTCAGACCGCCGGGACAGGGGGCCCAAACACCATATATTTT
TRBV27	many	NA	TRBJ2-7	CASRITGSYEQYF	TGTGCCAGCAGGATTACAGGGTCCTACGAGCAGTACTTC
TRBV9	NA	NA	TRBJ2-7	CASSIGDSQVNEQYF	TGTGCCAGCAGCATAGGCGATAGCCAGGTCAACGAGCAGTACTTC
TRBV7-9	many	NA	TRBJ2-1	CASSPPWGTWEFF	TGTGCCAGCAGCCCCCCTTGGGGGACTTGGGAGTTCTTC
TRBV19	many	NA	TRBJ2-2	CASSSHYRGELFF	TGTGCCAGTAGTTCCCACTACCGTGGGGAGCTGTTTTTT
TRBV4-3	many	NA	TRBJ1-1	CASSQGTDYTEAFF	TGCGCCAGCAGCCAAGGGACAGACTACACTGAAGCTTTCTTT
TRBV9	few	NA	TRBJ2-2	CASSVEAGELFF	TGTGCCAGCAGCGTGGAGGCCGGGGAGCTGTTTTTT
TRBV25-1	many	TRBD1	TRBJ2-5	CASSDRTGRETQYF	TGTGCCAGCAGTGACCGGACAGGGCGAGAGACCCAGTACTTC
TRBV28	many	TRBD1	TRBJ2-1	CASSSGTGHIYEQFF	TGTGCCAGCAGTTCCGGGACAGGGCATATCTATGAGCAGTTCTTC
TRBV10-3	few	NA	TRBJ1-1	CAISESKGDEAFF	TGTGCCATCAGTGAGTCGAAGGGAGATGAAGCTTTCTTT
TRBV20-1	few	NA	TRBJ2-1	CSAPWAGHSYNEQFF	TGCAGTGCTCCCTGGGCGGGCCACTCCTACAATGAGCAGTTCTTC
TRBV27	many	NA	TRBJ1-4	CASRGSIDRDRLEKLFF	TGTGCCAGCAGGGGATCTATAGATCGAGACAGGCTAGAAAAACTGTTTTTT
TRBV12-3/TRBV12-4	many	NA	TRBJ2-5	CASSSLFSSQETQYF	TGTGCCAGCAGTTCCCTTTTTAGTAGCCAAGAGACCCAGTACTTC
TRBV6-2/TRBV6-3	many	NA	TRBJ1-1	CASSSTLAQVEAFF	TGTGCCAGCAGTTCTACCCTCGCGCAGGTTGAAGCTTTCTTT
TRBV27	many	NA	TRBJ1-4	CASRDFAWNEKLFF	TGTGCCAGCAGAGATTTCGCCTGGAATGAAAAACTGTTTTTT
TRBV7-2	few	NA	TRBJ2-1	CASSLGRAYNEQFF	TGTGCCAGCAGCTTAGGGCGGGCCTACAATGAGCAGTTCTTC
TRBV24-1	many	NA	TRBJ1-5	CATTIAGRSNQPQHF	TGTGCCACCACCATTGCGGGGCGTAGCAATCAGCCCCAGCATTTT
TRBV5-1	many	TRBD2	TRBJ2-3	CASSTGGGTDTQYF	TGCGCCAGCAGCACGGGGGGGGGCACAGATACGCAGTATTTT
TRBV20-1	NA	TRBD2	TRBJ2-7	CSANPGLAVTSYEQYF	TGCAGTGCCAATCCGGGACTAGCCGTCACCTCCTACGAGCAGTACTTC
TRBV20-1	many	NA	TRBJ2-1	CSARDGQGAYNEQFF	TGCAGTGCTAGAGATGGGCAGGGCGCTTACAATGAGCAGTTCTTC